This TCR beta chain comes out of a study of T-cell reconstitution after alpha-beta-depleted transplantation in children. Looked up from germline, CDR1 is LGHNA and CDR2 is YSLEER. CDR3 length equals 15 residues. V trimming: 4 bases; J trimming: 3 bases; junction bases outside the gene matches: 3. Unique molecular identifiers were used to barcode this TCRbeta library. TCRdb reanalysed the PCR reads using MiXCR and keeps one entry per CDR3 protein. The sample consists of about 78,000 distinct CDR3 sequences, over 12% of them appearing once. Points on this clonotype: Its antigen remains unidentified.

General study findings and limits: Some patients' high day-60 TCRbeta diversity was traced to surviving recipient T cells and thymic progenitors. Alpha-beta T cells present about two months after transplant were reported to originate from several hundred expanded graft clones. T-cell numbers and diversity, one year after transplant, stemmed largely from T cells that were newly produced.

This clonotype was obtained from a male patient aged 2 to 10 who had a stem cell transplant for acute lymphoblastic leukemia, so the T cells may come from the graft donor. The chain recombines TRBV4-3 with TRBJ1-3, with 10 nucleotides matching TRBD1. Here the sequenced sample was PBMCs, mostly from graft donor cells, taken 180 days after TCRalphabeta/CD19-depleted stem cell transplant. CDR3 protein: CASSPGTGDGNTIYF. The CDR3 DNA is TGCGCCAGCAGCCCCGGGACAGGGGATGGAAACACCATATATTTT.